This T cell receptor beta chain was observed in a study of T cells in Graves' hyperthyroidism and ophthalmopathy. Around 10 ml fresh peripheral blood yielded the PBMCs. CDR1 and CDR2 from the germline V gene are KGHSH and LQKENI. The CDR3 is 13 residues long. Trimming removed 8 bases from V and 3 bases from J, with 14 bases in between. This clonotype was detected ten times or more. Using RNA transcripts as the source, TCR beta CDR3 regions were amplified. A first-round RT-PCR of the TCR CDR3 used the HTBI primer set. One entry per CDR3 protein, called by TCRdb with MiXCR from the multiplex PCR reads. The sample has about 560,000 distinct CDR3 sequences; roughly a sixth are singletons.

Material: blood. V usage is TRBV18 and J usage is TRBJ2-7, with TRBD2 as a possible D gene (5 bases). The origin of this receptor is a woman younger than 30 with Graves' hyperthyroidism. CDR3 protein: CASSPPEGYEQYF. Here the CDR3 DNA reads TGTGCCAGCAGTCCCCCCGAGGGCTACGAGCAGTACTTC.